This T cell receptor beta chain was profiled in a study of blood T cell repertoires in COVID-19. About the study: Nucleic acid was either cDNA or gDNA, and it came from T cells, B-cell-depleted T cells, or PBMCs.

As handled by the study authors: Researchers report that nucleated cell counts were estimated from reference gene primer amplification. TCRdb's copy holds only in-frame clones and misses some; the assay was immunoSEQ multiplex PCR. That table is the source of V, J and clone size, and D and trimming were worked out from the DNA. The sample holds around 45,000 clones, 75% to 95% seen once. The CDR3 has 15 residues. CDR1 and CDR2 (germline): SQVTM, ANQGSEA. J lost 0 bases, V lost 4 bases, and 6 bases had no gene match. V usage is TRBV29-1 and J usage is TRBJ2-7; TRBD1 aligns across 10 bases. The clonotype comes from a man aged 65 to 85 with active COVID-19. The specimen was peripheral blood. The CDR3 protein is CSVARGQGSSYEQYF. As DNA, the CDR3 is TGCAGCGTTGCCCGGGGACAGGGGAGCTCCTACGAGCAGTACTTC.